The 3 T cell receptor beta chains below come from one sample, sequenced in a study of T cells in Graves' hyperthyroidism and ophthalmopathy. The source material, RNA transcripts, was used to amplify TCR beta CDR3 regions. Researchers ran a first-round RT-PCR on the TCR CDR3 using the HTBI primer set. TCRdb fed the multiplex PCR reads into MiXCR, producing one record per CDR3 protein. The sample has 650,000 to 850,000 distinct CDR3 sequences; around 19% are singletons. What was sequenced was blood. These receptors came from a woman in her forties or fifties with Graves' hyperthyroidism that later progressed to Graves' ophthalmopathy.

This clonotype was seen a handful of times. One end of the junction does not line up with germline, which may come from a read error. The chain uses TRBV6-5 and TRBJ1-4; 7 nucleotides line up with TRBD1. The CDR3 loop spans 17 amino acids. Germline CDR1 is MNHEY and CDR2 is SVGAGI. CDR3 sequence (DNA): TGTGCCGGCAGTTACGGGAGACAGGGTGGAACTAATGAAAAACTGTTTTTT. It specifies CAGSYGRQGGTNEKLFF.

Many counts were recorded for this clonotype. The CDR3 DNA is TGTGCCAGCAGCCAAGACAGGCCAGGGGCCTACAATGAGCAGTTCTTC. Translation gives CASSQDRPGAYNEQFF. V gene TRBV3-1 combines with J gene TRBJ2-1, with D possibly TRBD1 on 6 matching bases. The CDR3 covers 16 residues. Germline V lookup: CDR1 LGHDT, CDR2 YNNKEL (reference sequence). The V gene lost 0 bases and the J gene lost 2 bases, with 11 bases spanning the gap.

The rearrangement joins TRBV5-1 to TRBJ2-6; no reliable D call. This CDR3 comprises 15 residues. The V gene's germline CDR1 is SGHRS and CDR2 YFSETQ. V shed 4 bases and J shed 2 bases, with 10 bases lying between them. The CDR3 is CASSPLLPGANVLTF. Here the CDR3 DNA reads TGCGCCAGCAGCCCTCTCCTTCCTGGGGCCAACGTCCTGACTTTC. Filled out from reference TRBV5-1 and TRBJ2-6, the complete variable domain reads KAGVTQTPRYLIKTRGQQVTLSCSPISGHRSVSWYQQTPGQGLQFLFEYFSETQRNKGNFPGRFSGRQFSNSRSEMNVSTLELGDSALYLCASSPLLPGANVLTFGAGSRLTVL.